The T cell receptor (beta chain) under discussion was sequenced for a study of neurological immune-mediated disorders. General study results and limits: CDR3 amino acid sequences of expanded clones were not shared across subjects, a result suggesting private repertoires in all groups.

5'RACE generated cDNA with 10-nucleotide random UMIs. TCRdb recomputed calls from the 5' RACE reads with MiXCR, one row per CDR3 protein. The repertoire holds fewer than 30,000 distinct CDR3 sequences, 10% to 15% seen once, with roughly 16% in the top ten. CDR3 length equals 14 residues. Germline assignment: CDR1 DFQATT and CDR2 SNEGSKA (reference sequence). V was pared by 4 bases and J by 4 bases, with 7 bases of the junction left unmatched. The unsorted libraries were made from 2 million PBMCs kept at -80 C. This clonotype appeared many times. Its specificity is unknown. The V gene is TRBV20-1, the J gene TRBJ2-3; 8 positions agree with TRBD2. The sequence was obtained from a woman aged 40-49 years with HTLV-1-associated myelopathy (HAM/TSP). The sequencing sample was made of PBMCs. For the CDR3, the DNA is TGCAGTGCTAACCTAGCGGGCTCGGCAGATACGCAGTATTTT. This codes for CSANLAGSADTQYF.